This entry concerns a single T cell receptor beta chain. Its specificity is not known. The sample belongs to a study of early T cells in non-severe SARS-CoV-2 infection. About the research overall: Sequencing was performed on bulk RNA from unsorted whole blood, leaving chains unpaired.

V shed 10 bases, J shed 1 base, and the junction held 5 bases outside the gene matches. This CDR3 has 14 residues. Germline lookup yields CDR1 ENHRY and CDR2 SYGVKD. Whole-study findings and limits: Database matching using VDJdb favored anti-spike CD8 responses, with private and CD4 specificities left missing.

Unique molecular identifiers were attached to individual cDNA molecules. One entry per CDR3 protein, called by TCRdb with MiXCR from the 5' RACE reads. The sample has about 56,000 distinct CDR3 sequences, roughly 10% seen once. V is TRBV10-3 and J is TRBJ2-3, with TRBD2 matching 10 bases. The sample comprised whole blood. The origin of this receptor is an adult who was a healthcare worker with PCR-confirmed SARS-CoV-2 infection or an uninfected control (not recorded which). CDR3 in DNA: TGTGCCACAAAGCGGGAGGGTGGCACAGATACGCAGTATTTT. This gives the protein CATKREGGTDTQYF.